There are many counts of the clone carrying this TCR beta chain. TCRdb re-called the multiplex PCR reads with MiXCR, one entry per CDR3 protein. The sample holds tens of thousands of distinct CDR3 sequences, about 23% seen once. The CDR3 sequence is 14 residues long. Trimming took off 1 base at V and 6 bases at J, with 9 bases between the two ends. Germline V gene sequence: CDR1 LNHDA, CDR2 SQIVND (reference sequence). The sample belongs to a study of breast tumors, draining lymph nodes, adjacent tissues. The J gene is TRBJ2-2, the V gene TRBV19; TRBD1 or TRBD2 may be the D gene (5 bases each). The sample comprised breast tumor tissue. This clonotype was obtained from a female donor with breast cancer. Some clones in this sample may be carry-over from other donors' samples. In DNA, the CDR3 is TGTGCCAGTAGTATAGCCGGGACCCCCGGGGAGCTGTTTTTT. The encoded protein is CASSIAGTPGELFF.